Below are 27 T cell receptor beta chains sequenced from a single sample in a study of T cells after yellow fever vaccination. TCRdb independently ran MiXCR on the 5' RACE reads; one entry per CDR3 protein. This sample has around 610,000 distinct CDR3 sequences, with about 13% found just once. The sequenced sample was PBMCs, obtained on the day of the yellow fever booster vaccination. The receptors originated from a man aged 25 to 40 who received the YFV17D yellow fever vaccine.

J is TRBJ2-3 and V is TRBV27, with D uncertain. With 2 bases removed from V and 0 bases from J, the gap between germline ends came to 15 bases. Germline CDR1 is MNHEY and CDR2 is SMNVEV (reference sequence). The CDR3 has 17 residues. CDR3 DNA: TGTGCCAGCAGTTTAAGTTTTTGGCAGCTAAGCACAGATACGCAGTATTTT. Translation: CASSLSFWQLSTDTQYF.

This chain connects TRBV29-1 to TRBJ2-7, with D unclear. CDR1 and CDR2 from the germline V gene are SQVTM and ANQGSEA. The CDR3 loop spans 14 amino acids. Trimming left V 1 base short and J 0 bases short, with 10 bases between. This CDR3 is CSVEGAGSSYEQYF. CDR3 nucleotide sequence: TGCAGCGTTGAAGGGGCCGGTAGCTCCTACGAGCAGTACTTC.

This chain uses TRBV4-3 with TRBJ2-7; D remains ambiguous. V dropped 0 bases and J dropped 3 bases, with 9 bases sitting between them. Per the germline V gene, CDR1 is LGHNA and CDR2 is YSLEER. This CDR3 contains 14 residues. CDR3 DNA: TGCGCCAGCAGCCAAGATAGTAGTTTCTACGAGCAGTACTTC. Translated: CASSQDSSFYEQYF.

This clonotype was picked up a small number of times. The chain joins TRBV10-3 to TRBJ2-2; a possible D gene is TRBD2 (6 bases). CDR1 ENHRY and CDR2 SYGVKD come from the germline V gene. The CDR3 covers 15 residues. V was shortened by 4 bases and J by 2 bases, with 11 bases between the two germline ends. CDR3 nucleotides: TGTGCCATCAGTGGACTAGAACTAAACACCGGGGAGCTGTTTTTT. Translated, it gives CAISGLELNTGELFF.

In this sample, this clonotype turned up a few times. In DNA form, the CDR3 reads TGCAGTGCTAGTAGGATAGCAGGAGGCTACGAGCAGTACTTC. Its protein is CSASRIAGGYEQYF. The chain joins TRBV20-1 to TRBJ2-7; D may be TRBD2 (5 bases). From germline, CDR1 is DFQATT and CDR2 SNEGSKA (reference sequence). Trimming shortened V by 3 bases and J by 3 bases, and 15 bases separated the two germline ends. The CDR3 is 14 residues long.

This chain connects TRBV2 to TRBJ2-2, with TRBD2 identical over 7 bases. CDR3 size: 17 residues. With V trimmed by 2 bases and J by 2 bases, 8 bases remained unmatched. The V gene's germline CDR1 is SNHLY and CDR2 FYNNEI. The CDR3 sequence: CASSETSAGPNTGELFF. The CDR3, as DNA: TGTGCCAGCAGTGAAACCTCAGCGGGACCCAACACCGGGGAGCTGTTTTTT.

The gene calls are TRBV7-2 and TRBJ2-7; the D is unclear. The V and J ends lost 5 bases and 6 bases respectively, with 14 bases between them. The CDR3 runs 13 residues. Germline V gene lookup returns CDR1 SGHTA and CDR2 FQGNSA. CDR3 in DNA: TGTGCCAGCAGCATCCCACGGGCTCGCGAGCAGTACTTC. It specifies CASSIPRAREQYF. Full variable domain (missing parts from reference TRBV7-2 and TRBJ2-7): GAGVSQSPSNKVTEKGKDVELRCDPISGHTALYWYRQSLGQGLEFLIYFQGNSAPDKSGLPSDRFSAERTGGSVSTLTIQRTQQEDSAVYLCASSIPRAREQYFGPGTRLTVT.

V gene TRBV10-3 combines with J gene TRBJ2-1; 7 bases fit TRBD1. The ends lost 11 bases at V and 6 bases at J; junction bases unmatched: 13. The CDR3 is made up of 14 amino acids. The germline V gene encodes CDR1 ENHRY and CDR2 SYGVKD. DNA for the CDR3: TGTGCCGTAACCGGGACAGATAAGCCCAATGAGCAGTTCTTC. This encodes CAVTGTDKPNEQFF.

The chain links TRBV7-2 to TRBJ2-5; D assignment may be TRBD1 or TRBD2 (5 bases each). The V gene's germline CDR1 is SGHTA and CDR2 FQGNSA. With 4 bases removed from V and 7 bases from J, the gap between germline ends came to 19 bases. CDR3 length: 15 amino acids. The chain's CDR3 is CASSSTGTPRGTQYF. In DNA form, the CDR3 reads TGTGCCAGCAGCTCAACCGGGACCCCGAGGGGGACCCAGTACTTC.

J is TRBJ2-2 and V is TRBV20-1; D might be TRBD1 (6 bases). Between the trimmed V and J ends, which lost 2 bases and 6 bases, there was a span of 25 bases. Germline values: CDR1 DFQATT, CDR2 SNEGSKA (reference sequence). The length of the CDR3 is 18 residues. The CDR3 DNA reads TGCAGTGCTAGAAATACGGGTTACGGACAGCTTTTGGCCGGGGAGCTGTTTTTT. Protein sequence: CSARNTGYGQLLAGELFF.

The CDR3 reads CAISVDSALNEQFF. CDR3 nucleotide sequence: TGTGCCATCAGTGTGGACAGCGCTCTTAATGAGCAGTTCTTC. The chain employs TRBV10-3 and TRBJ2-1; D is possibly TRBD1 (6 bases). Germline CDR1 and CDR2: ENHRY and SYGVKD. This CDR3 spans 14 amino acids. V was shortened by 4 bases and J by 7 bases, with 14 bases between the two germline ends.

The chain recombines TRBV6-2 or TRBV6-3 with TRBJ2-2; 7 nucleotides match TRBD1. The CDR3 sequence is 16 residues long. The V gene end was trimmed by 1 base and the J gene end by 1 base; junction bases not matched to a gene: 3. The V gene's germline CDR1 is MNHEY and CDR2 SVGEGT. The CDR3 reads CASSYWGQKNTGELFF. The CDR3 region has the DNA TGTGCCAGCAGTTACTGGGGACAGAAGAACACCGGGGAGCTGTTTTTT.

With respect to this clonotype: A much larger clone sits a single nucleotide away, making a read error possible. The chain couples TRBV5-5 to TRBJ2-7, with 9 bases identical to TRBD2. This CDR3 has 15 amino acids. The germline gives CDR1 SGHKS, CDR2 YYEKEE (reference sequence). The chain's CDR3 is CDSSPMTSGPYEQYF. DNA of the CDR3: TGTGACAGCAGCCCGATGACTAGCGGCCCCTACGAGCAGTACTTC.

The rearrangement uses TRBV4-3 and TRBJ2-7; the D gene is possibly TRBD1 (6 bases). CDR3 size: 14 residues. The V and J ends lost 3 bases and 6 bases respectively, with 15 bases between them. CDR1 LGHNA and CDR2 YSLEER come from the germline V gene. CDR3: CASSHRDTLCEQYF. CDR3 DNA sequence: TGCGCCAGCAGCCATCGGGACACCCTTTGCGAGCAGTACTTC.

This clonotype was seen a handful of times. This rearrangement joins TRBV18 to TRBJ2-1; possible D gene TRBD1, 6 bases. Deletions cut 1 base from V and 4 bases from J, with 11 bases between. CDR3 length equals 15 residues. CDR1 is KGHSH and CDR2 is LQKENI in the germline V gene. CDR3 region: CASSPQQTGYNEQFF. The CDR3 DNA reads TGTGCCAGCTCACCACAGCAAACAGGGTACAATGAGCAGTTCTTC. The whole variable domain, remainder taken from reference TRBV18 and TRBJ2-1, is NAGVMQNPRHLVRRRGQEARLRCSPMKGHSHVYWYRQLPEEGLKFMVYLQKENIIDESGMPKERFSAEFPKEGPSILRIQQVVRGDSAAYFCASSPQQTGYNEQFFGPGTRLTVL.

Only a few counts were recorded for this clonotype. This chain links TRBV11-2 with TRBJ2-4; D is possibly TRBD1 or TRBD2 (6 bases each). Germline V gene lookup returns CDR1 SGHAT and CDR2 FQNNGV. Trimming shortened V by 8 bases and J by 4 bases, and 21 bases separated the two germline ends. This CDR3 is 16 amino acids long. The DNA of the CDR3 is TGTGCCAGCCAACCACTGGGTGGCGGGACAAAAAACATTCAGTACTTC. Translating gives CASQPLGGGTKNIQYF.

Only one count was recorded for this clonotype. The chain is built from TRBV5-5 and TRBJ2-2; D uncertain. The CDR3 sequence is 14 residues long. Germline V gives CDR1 SGHKS, CDR2 YYEKEE (reference sequence). Trimming took off 1 base at V and 12 bases at J, with 16 bases between the two ends. As DNA, the CDR3 is TGTGCCAGCAGCTTGAGCCCTCGAGAGAGACAGCTGTTTTTT. Its translation: CASSLSPRERQLFF.

V usage is TRBV7-2 and J usage is TRBJ2-3, with D possibly TRBD2 on 5 matching bases. The V gene's germline CDR1 is SGHTA and CDR2 FQGNSA. The CDR3 is made up of 17 amino acids. The V end was cut by 0 bases, the J end by 2 bases, with 15 bases between. In DNA form, the CDR3 reads TGTGCCAGCAGCTTAGCGCAGAGGCTGACTATCACAGATACGCAGTATTTT. It specifies CASSLAQRLTITDTQYF.

The chain employs TRBV27 and TRBJ2-1; no firm D call. There are 13 residues in the CDR3. Trimming took off 6 bases at V and 6 bases at J, with 12 bases between the two ends. Looked up from germline, CDR1 is MNHEY and CDR2 is SMNVEV (reference sequence). The CDR3 DNA reads TGTGCCAGCAGCCAAATGGGTGGCAATGAGCAGTTCTTC. It codes for CASSQMGGNEQFF.

This clonotype was recorded a few times. J is TRBJ2-4 and V is TRBV12-3 or TRBV12-4; D might be TRBD1 (6 bases). V lost 3 bases and J 1 base, leaving 16 bases between the germline ends. There are 17 residues in the CDR3. CDR3 sequence: CASSFVRQALAKNIQYF. In DNA, the CDR3 is TGTGCCAGCAGTTTTGTCCGACAGGCGCTGGCCAAAAACATTCAGTACTTC.

This clonotype was recorded a few times. The CDR3 nucleotides read TGTGCCAGCAGCCACCCCCTGGCGGGCAGGGCCCACGAGCAGTACTTC. Protein: CASSHPLAGRAHEQYF. V gene TRBV7-9 combines with J gene TRBJ2-7; TRBD1 or TRBD2 may be the D gene (5 bases each). This CDR3 has 16 amino acids. The germline V gene has CDR1 SEHNR and CDR2 FQNEAQ (reference sequence). Trimming removed 5 bases from V and 5 bases from J, with 22 bases in between.

This clonotype came up a few times. V is TRBV28 and J is TRBJ2-7; 8 nucleotides line up with TRBD1. This CDR3 comprises 15 residues. The germline V gene encodes CDR1 MDHEN and CDR2 SYDVKM. The junction had 9 bases not matched to a gene; V was cut back by 6 bases and J by 2 bases. In nucleotides, the CDR3 is TGTGCCAGCAGATTCTCGGACAGGGTAGCCTACGAGCAGTACTTC. It translates to CASRFSDRVAYEQYF.

This clonotype was detected only a few times. The chain couples TRBV30 to TRBJ1-5, with 8 bases lining up with TRBD1. The germline CDR1 and CDR2 sequences are GTSNPN and SVGIG (reference sequence). This CDR3 comprises 14 residues. V trimming: 0 bases; J trimming: 6 bases; junction bases outside the gene matches: 4. The DNA for the CDR3 is TGTGCCTGGAGTGTGGGACAGGTGGCTCAGCCCCAGCATTTT. Encoded protein: CAWSVGQVAQPQHF.

This clonotype has just a few counts. The rearrangement uses TRBV20-1 and TRBJ1-1; 8 positions agree with TRBD1. Trimming at V came to 6 bases and at J to 0 bases, leaving 3 bases not matched to a gene. Germline CDR1 reads DFQATT; CDR2 reads SNEGSKA (reference sequence). The CDR3 contains 13 residues. CDR3 sequence: CSAQGALNTEAFF. The CDR3 DNA reads as TGCAGTGCCCAGGGGGCCCTGAACACTGAAGCTTTCTTT.

The chain combines TRBV7-9 with TRBJ2-1; 7 bases align to TRBD2. The trim removed 5 bases at V and 7 bases at J, leaving 11 bases unmatched. The CDR3 has 15 residues. Germline lookup yields CDR1 SEHNR and CDR2 FQNEAQ (reference sequence). The CDR3 spells CASSPSGGSINEQFF. The CDR3 bases are TGTGCCAGCAGCCCCTCGGGCGGGAGTATTAATGAGCAGTTCTTC.

The gene calls are TRBV5-1 and TRBJ2-1; D gene unclear. V lost 1 base, J lost 9 bases, and 5 bases lay in between. The CDR3 is made up of 11 amino acids. Germline loops: CDR1 SGHRS, CDR2 YFSETQ. The CDR3 sequence: CASSLNIEQFF. CDR3 DNA sequence: TGCGCCAGCAGCTTGAACATTGAGCAGTTCTTC. The entire variable domain, with the rest obtained from reference TRBV5-1 and TRBJ2-1, is as follows: KAGVTQTPRYLIKTRGQQVTLSCSPISGHRSVSWYQQTPGQGLQFLFEYFSETQRNKGNFPGRFSGRQFSNSRSEMNVSTLELGDSALYLCASSLNIEQFFGPGTRLTVL.

The sample holds many counts of this clonotype. This chain links TRBV29-1 with TRBJ2-5; D uncertain. Looked up from germline, CDR1 is SQVTM and CDR2 is ANQGSEA. V lost 4 bases and J 2 bases, leaving 11 bases between the germline ends. CDR3 length: 13 amino acids. This CDR3 reads CSVVWQAQETQYF. The CDR3 DNA follows: TGCAGCGTTGTTTGGCAGGCACAAGAGACCCAGTACTTC. The full variable domain, completed using reference TRBV29-1 and TRBJ2-5, is SAVISQKPSRDICQRGTSLTIQCQVDSQVTMMFWYRQQPGQSLTLIATANQGSEATYESGFVIDKFPISRPNLTFSTLTVSNMSPEDSSIYLCSVVWQAQETQYFGPGTRLLVL.